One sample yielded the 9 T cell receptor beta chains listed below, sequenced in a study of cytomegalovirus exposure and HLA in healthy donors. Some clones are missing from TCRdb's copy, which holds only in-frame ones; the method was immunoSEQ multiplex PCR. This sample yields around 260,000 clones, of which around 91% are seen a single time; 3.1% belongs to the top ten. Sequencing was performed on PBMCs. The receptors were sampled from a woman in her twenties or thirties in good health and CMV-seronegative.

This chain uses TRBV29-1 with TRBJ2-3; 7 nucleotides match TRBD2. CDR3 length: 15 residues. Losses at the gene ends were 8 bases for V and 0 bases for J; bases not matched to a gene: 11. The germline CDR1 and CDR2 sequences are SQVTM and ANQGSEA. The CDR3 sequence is CSFGGAGASTDTQYF. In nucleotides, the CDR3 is TGCAGCTTTGGAGGCGCGGGAGCTAGCACAGATACGCAGTATTTT.

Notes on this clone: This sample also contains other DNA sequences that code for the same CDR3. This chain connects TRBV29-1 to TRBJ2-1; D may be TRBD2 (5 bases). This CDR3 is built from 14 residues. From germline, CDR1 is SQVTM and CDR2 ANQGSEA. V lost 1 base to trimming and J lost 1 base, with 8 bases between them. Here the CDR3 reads CSVEGGSSYNEQFF. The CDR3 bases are TGCAGCGTTGAAGGTGGGAGTTCCTACAATGAGCAGTTCTTC.

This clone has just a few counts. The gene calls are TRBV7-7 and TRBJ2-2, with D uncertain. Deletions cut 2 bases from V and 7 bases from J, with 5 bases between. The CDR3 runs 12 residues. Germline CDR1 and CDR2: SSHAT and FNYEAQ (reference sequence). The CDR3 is CASSLSGGELFF. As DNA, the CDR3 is TGTGCCAGCAGCTTATCCGGCGGGGAGCTGTTTTTT.

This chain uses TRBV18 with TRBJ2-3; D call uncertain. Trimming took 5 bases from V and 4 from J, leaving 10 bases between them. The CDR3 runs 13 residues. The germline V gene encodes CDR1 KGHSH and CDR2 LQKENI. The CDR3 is CASSTSLADTQYF. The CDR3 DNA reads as TGTGCCAGCTCAACCTCTCTAGCAGATACGCAGTATTTT.

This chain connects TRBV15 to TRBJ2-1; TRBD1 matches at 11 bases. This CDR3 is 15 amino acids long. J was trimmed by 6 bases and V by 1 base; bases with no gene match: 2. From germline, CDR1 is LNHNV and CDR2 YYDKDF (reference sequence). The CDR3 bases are TGTGCCACCAGCAGAGGGGGACAGGGGGGCAATGAGCAGTTCTTC. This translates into CATSRGGQGGNEQFF. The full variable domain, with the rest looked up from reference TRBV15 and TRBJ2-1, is DAMVIQNPRYQVTQFGKPVTLSCSQTLNHNVMYWYQQKSSQAPKLLFHYYDKDFNNEADTPDNFQSRRPNTSFCFLDIRSPGLGDTAMYLCATSRGGQGGNEQFFGPGTRLTVL.

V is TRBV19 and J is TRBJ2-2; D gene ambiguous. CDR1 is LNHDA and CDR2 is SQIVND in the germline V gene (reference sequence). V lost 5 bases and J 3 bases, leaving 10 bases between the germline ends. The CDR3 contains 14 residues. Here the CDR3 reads CASSVNRDTGELFF. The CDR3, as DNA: TGTGCCAGTAGTGTCAATAGGGACACCGGGGAGCTGTTTTTT. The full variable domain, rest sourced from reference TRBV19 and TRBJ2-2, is DGGITQSPKYLFRKEGQNVTLSCEQNLNHDAMYWYRQDPGQGLRLIYYSQIVNDFQKGDIAEGYSVSREKKESFPLTVTSAQKNPTAFYLCASSVNRDTGELFFGEGSRLTVL.

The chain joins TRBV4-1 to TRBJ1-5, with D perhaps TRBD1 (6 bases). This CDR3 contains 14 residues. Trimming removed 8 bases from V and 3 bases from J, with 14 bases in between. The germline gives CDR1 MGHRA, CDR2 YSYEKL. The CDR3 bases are TGCGCCAGCCAAGGGCAGGGGACCAATCAGCCCCAGCATTTT. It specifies CASQGQGTNQPQHF.

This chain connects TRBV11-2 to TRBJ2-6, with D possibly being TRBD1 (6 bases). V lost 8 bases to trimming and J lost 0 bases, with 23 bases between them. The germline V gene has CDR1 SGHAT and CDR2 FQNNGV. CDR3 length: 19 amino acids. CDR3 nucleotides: TGTGCCAGCGGCGACCTGGGACATTACTTTAGCTCTGGGGCCAACGTCCTGACTTTC. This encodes CASGDLGHYFSSGANVLTF.

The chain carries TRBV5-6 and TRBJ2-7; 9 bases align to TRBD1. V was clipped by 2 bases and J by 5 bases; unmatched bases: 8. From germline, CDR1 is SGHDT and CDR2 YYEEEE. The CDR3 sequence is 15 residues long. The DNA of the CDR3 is TGTGCCAGCAGCTTTAACTGGGACAGGGACAACGAGCAGTACTTC. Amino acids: CASSFNWDRDNEQYF.